Detailed here is one TCR beta chain. The V and J ends lost 5 bases and 1 base, in that order; junction bases with no gene match: 4. There are 15 residues in the CDR3. Per germline, CDR1 SNHLY and CDR2 FYNNEI. This record comes from a study of blood T cell repertoires in COVID-19. Assay used: immunoSEQ multiplex PCR; TCRdb lists only in-frame clones, some missing. The data contain 200,000 or so clones, approximately 91% of them seen just once; the ten biggest clones take up roughly 5.6%. Specimen: peripheral blood. This clonotype was obtained from a middle-aged woman who had recovered from COVID-19. The chain recombines TRBV2 with TRBJ2-5; 10 bases fit TRBD2. CDR3 DNA: TGTGCCAGCAGTCTGGGGACTAGCGCCCAAGAGACCCAGTACTTC. It is translated as CASSLGTSAQETQYF.